There are a few counts of the clone carrying this T cell receptor beta chain. Its antigen is not identified. This specimen belongs to a study of T-cell reconstitution after alpha-beta-depleted transplantation in children. Study findings and constraints: By about two months after transplant, alpha-beta T cells reportedly arose from several hundred graft clones that had expanded.

This CDR3 has 16 residues. Germline V CDR1 and CDR2: LGHNA, YSLEER. With V trimmed by 1 base and J by 0 bases, 5 bases remained unmatched. As it was prepared, the TCRbeta library received unique molecular identifiers. TCRdb re-called the PCR reads through MiXCR, storing one row per CDR3 protein. The profile shows about 460,000 distinct CDR3 sequences, about an eighth of them singletons. The V call is TRBV4-3, the J call TRBJ1-1, with 7 bases identical to TRBD1. This sequence originates from a female patient between 2 and 15 years old who had a stem cell transplant for aplastic anemia, so the T cells may come from the graft donor. The starting material was PBMCs, mostly from graft donor cells, obtained 180 days after TCRalphabeta/CD19-depleted stem cell transplant. The CDR3 spells CASSQVPGQLNTEAFF. Here the CDR3 DNA reads TGCGCCAGCAGCCAAGTCCCGGGACAGTTGAACACTGAAGCTTTCTTT.